These 9 T cell receptor beta chains share one sample of origin, sequenced in a study of blood T cells in healthy people across ages. Together with a sample-barcoded 5' primer, a J-beta primer mix was included in a second PCR lasting about 6 to 12 cycles. TCRdb re-called the 5' RACE reads through MiXCR, storing one row per CDR3 protein. The sample yields more than 650,000 distinct CDR3 sequences, roughly 53% seen once. The sample was blood. The receptors come from a man older than 75 in good health.

The V and J genes are TRBV4-1 and TRBJ2-4, with D unclear. CDR3 length: 16 residues. V lost 1 base and J lost 3, with 13 bases in between. Looked up from germline, CDR1 is MGHRA and CDR2 is YSYEKL. The CDR3 region is CASSQGPQAGKNIQYF. The CDR3, as DNA: TGCGCCAGCAGCCAAGGTCCCCAGGCAGGCAAAAACATTCAGTACTTC.

This chain uses TRBV20-1 with TRBJ1-2, with D unresolved. Germline CDR1 DFQATT, CDR2 SNEGSKA (reference sequence). V was trimmed by 3 bases and J by 4 bases, leaving 15 bases between them. This CDR3 is 14 amino acids long. The CDR3: CSASDPEKFYGYTF. DNA of the CDR3: TGCAGTGCTAGTGACCCGGAGAAATTCTATGGCTACACCTTC.

The V gene is TRBV12-3 or TRBV12-4, the J gene TRBJ2-7; no definite D call. The CDR3 spans 10 residues. The V and J ends lost 7 bases and 6 bases respectively, with 7 bases between them. Here the CDR3 DNA reads TGTGCCAGCAACCGGAGCGAGCAGTACTTC. It yields the protein CASNRSEQYF.

This chain links TRBV12-3 or TRBV12-4 with TRBJ2-1; 10 nucleotides agree with TRBD2. V lost 6 bases, J lost 1 base, and 9 bases stayed unmatched. The CDR3 spans 17 residues. The CDR3 sequence: CASSLTSGPISYNEQFF. In DNA form, the CDR3 reads TGTGCCAGCAGCTTGACTAGCGGGCCCATTTCCTACAATGAGCAGTTCTTC.

This chain connects TRBV4-1 to TRBJ2-1; 7 bases are shared with TRBD2. CDR3 length: 15 residues. The germline gives CDR1 MGHRA, CDR2 YSYEKL. V lost 2 bases, J lost 3 bases, and 4 bases stayed unmatched. The CDR3 DNA reads as TGCGCCAGCAGCCAACCGGGACTACGCTACAATGAGCAGTTCTTC. This encodes CASSQPGLRYNEQFF.

This clonotype has at least ten counts. This chain uses TRBV24-1 with TRBJ2-3, with D possibly being TRBD1 (5 bases). V lost 6 bases to trimming and J lost 14 bases, with 17 bases between them. The CDR3 runs 12 residues. Germline V gene sequence: CDR1 KGHDR, CDR2 SFDVKD. This CDR3 reads CATSPPDRYAYF. The CDR3 DNA reads as TGTGCCACCAGTCCCCCAGACAGATACGCGTATTTT.

The chain is built from TRBV7-2 and TRBJ2-7; TRBD1 agrees at 7 bases. The length of the CDR3 is 15 residues. From germline, CDR1 is SGHTA and CDR2 FQGNSA. V trimming: 3 bases; J trimming: 5 bases; junction bases outside the gene matches: 10. The CDR3 loop is CASSFRGQKVDEQYF. The CDR3 DNA reads TGTGCCAGCAGCTTTAGGGGACAGAAAGTCGACGAGCAGTACTTC.

A few counts support this clonotype. The rearrangement uses TRBV29-1 and TRBJ2-7; D possibly uses TRBD1 or TRBD2 (7 bases each). Germline values: CDR1 SQVTM, CDR2 ANQGSEA. V lost 7 bases, J lost 4 bases, and 11 bases lay in between. The CDR3 runs 11 residues. The CDR3 region has the DNA TGCAGCGGCAGGGGGGGTTACGAGCAGTACTTC. Protein sequence: CSGRGGYEQYF.

This chain connects TRBV6-1 to TRBJ1-1; D not certain. V was clipped by 3 bases and J by 0 bases, with 8 bases between them. Germline V CDR1 and CDR2: MNHNS, SASEGT. This CDR3 is built from 14 residues. The CDR3 here is CASSEEYMNTEAFF. The CDR3 nucleotides are TGTGCCAGCAGTGAGGAGTACATGAACACTGAAGCTTTCTTT.